These 23 T cell receptor beta chains were all obtained from the same sample, sequenced in a study of T-cell memory formation after mild COVID-19. TCRdb fed the 5' RACE reads into MiXCR, producing one record per CDR3 protein. The sample holds more than 450,000 distinct CDR3 sequences; around 17% are singletons and the top ten take more than 10%. Specimen: PBMCs or a T cell subset sorted from them (not recorded which). The receptors were sampled from an adult woman who had mild COVID-19 (a few samples of this study predate the infection). Cell type and time point are not known.

This clonotype has only a few counts. V usage is TRBV4-1 and J usage is TRBJ1-2; a possible D gene is TRBD1 (5 bases). The germline V gene encodes CDR1 MGHRA and CDR2 YSYEKL. The CDR3 runs 15 residues. The V and J ends lost 2 bases and 0 bases respectively, with 10 bases between them. The CDR3 spells CASSQQGYSNYGYTF. The CDR3 DNA sequence: TGCGCCAGCAGCCAACAGGGTTATTCTAACTATGGCTACACCTTC.

This clonotype was seen a handful of times. One end of the junction does not line up with germline, which may come from a read error. The chain carries TRBV11-2 and TRBJ2-7; D not resolved. Germline V gene sequence: CDR1 SGHAT, CDR2 FQNNGV. This CDR3 region has 12 residues. CDR3 in DNA: TGTGCCAGCAGCTTCCCCTCCCACGAGCAGTACTTC. This translates into CASSFPSHEQYF.

This clonotype was picked up many times. The J gene is TRBJ1-2, the V gene TRBV7-2; D gene uncertain. CDR1 and CDR2 (germline): SGHTA, FQGNSA. The V gene lost 4 bases and the J gene lost 3 bases, with 9 bases spanning the gap. The CDR3 is 13 residues long. The CDR3 sequence: CASSSFPYYGYTF. In DNA, the CDR3 is TGTGCCAGCAGCTCCTTTCCCTACTATGGCTACACCTTC.

The chain carries TRBV4-1 and TRBJ1-3; D perhaps matches TRBD1 (5 bases). The CDR3 runs 16 residues. CDR1 MGHRA and CDR2 YSYEKL come from the germline V gene. V dropped 0 bases and J dropped 4 bases, with 13 bases sitting between them. In DNA form, the CDR3 reads TGCGCCAGCAGCCAAGAGGATGTAGGGGTAGGAAACACCATATATTTT. Residues: CASSQEDVGVGNTIYF.

This clonotype was counted between two and nine times. The CDR3 nucleotides are TGTGCCAGCTCACTGGACGGGCGTTCATTCGCTGAAGCTTTCTTT. Its translation is CASSLDGRSFAEAFF. The rearrangement uses TRBV18 and TRBJ1-1, with D hard to call. Germline CDR1 and CDR2: KGHSH and LQKENI. Trimming shortened V by 4 bases and J by 6 bases, and 18 bases separated the two germline ends. The CDR3 has 15 residues. The variable domain in full, completed from reference TRBV18 and TRBJ1-1, reads NAGVMQNPRHLVRRRGQEARLRCSPMKGHSHVYWYRQLPEEGLKFMVYLQKENIIDESGMPKERFSAEFPKEGPSILRIQQVVRGDSAAYFCASSLDGRSFAEAFFGQGTRLTVV.

The chain employs TRBV12-3 or TRBV12-4 and TRBJ2-3, with unresolved D. This CDR3 is 18 amino acids long. V was trimmed by 6 bases and J by 2 bases, leaving 24 bases between them. Here the CDR3 DNA reads TGTGCCAGCAGCTCACCCCCTTGGCAGCCCACTTACACAGATACGCAGTATTTT. Translated, it gives CASSSPPWQPTYTDTQYF.

The chain uses TRBV19 and TRBJ2-1, with 9 nucleotides matching TRBD2. V gave up 3 bases and J gave up 7 bases; unmatched junction bases: 10. CDR1 and CDR2 from the germline V gene are LNHDA and SQIVND (reference sequence). This CDR3 has 16 residues. CDR3 loop: CASSIFSGSLGNEQFF. The CDR3, as DNA: TGTGCCAGTAGTATTTTTAGCGGGAGTCTAGGGAATGAGCAGTTCTTC.

The V call is TRBV7-2, the J call TRBJ1-5; D unclear. Deletions cut 3 bases from V and 2 bases from J, with 14 bases between. CDR1 is SGHTA, CDR2 FQGNSA, per germline. This CDR3 has 16 amino acids. The CDR3 DNA sequence: TGTGCCAGCAGCTTTCCACAAGGTAACGGCAATCAGCCCCAGCATTTT. Its translation: CASSFPQGNGNQPQHF. Together with reference TRBV7-2 and TRBJ1-5, the CDR3 gives the full variable domain: GAGVSQSPSNKVTEKGKDVELRCDPISGHTALYWYRQSLGQGLEFLIYFQGNSAPDKSGLPSDRFSAERTGGSVSTLTIQRTQQEDSAVYLCASSFPQGNGNQPQHFGDGTRLSIL.

This clonotype was seen a few times. The V call is TRBV13, the J call TRBJ2-1, with 7 bases identical to TRBD2. Germline-derived CDR1 and CDR2 are PRHDT and FYEKMQ (reference sequence). The V segment lost 5 bases and the J segment 2 bases; nucleotides outside the gene matches: 12. The CDR3 sequence is 17 residues long. Here the CDR3 reads CASSGAGGRSTYNEQFF. CDR3 in DNA: TGTGCCAGCAGCGGTGCGGGCGGGAGAAGCACCTACAATGAGCAGTTCTTC. Variable domain in full (rest from reference TRBV13 and TRBJ2-1): AAGVIQSPRHLIKEKRETATLKCYPIPRHDTVYWYQQGPGQDPQFLISFYEKMQSDKGSIPDRFSAQQFSDYHSELNMSSLELGDSALYFCASSGAGGRSTYNEQFFGPGTRLTVL.

This clonotype was seen more than once but under ten times. The chain recombines TRBV14 with TRBJ2-5, with TRBD2 matching over 11 bases. Trimming took 5 bases from V and 5 from J; bases not matched to a gene: 10. This CDR3 spans 16 amino acids. Looked up from germline, CDR1 is SGHDN and CDR2 is FVKESK. The CDR3 reads CASSSRGTSGSETQYF. As DNA, the CDR3 is TGTGCCAGCAGCTCTCGCGGGACTAGCGGATCGGAGACCCAGTACTTC.

The chain recombines TRBV30 with TRBJ2-7; 8 nucleotides align to TRBD2. Germline CDR1 and CDR2: GTSNPN and SVGIG (reference sequence). The V gene end was trimmed by 0 bases and the J gene end by 2 bases; junction bases not matched to a gene: 3. This CDR3 is built from 14 residues. This CDR3 reads CAWSVLAVPYEQYF. CDR3 DNA sequence: TGTGCCTGGAGTGTACTAGCGGTTCCCTACGAGCAGTACTTC. Variable domain in full (rest from reference TRBV30 and TRBJ2-7): SQTIHQWPATLVQPVGSPLSLECTVEGTSNPNLYWYRQAAGRGLQLLFYSVGIGQISSEVPQNLSASRPQDRQFILSSKKLLLSDSGFYLCAWSVLAVPYEQYFGPGTRLTVT.

In this sample, this clonotype turned up many times. CDR3 sequence: CASSLASGKTYEQYF. The DNA for the CDR3 is TGTGCCAGCAGCTTAGCTAGCGGGAAGACCTACGAGCAGTACTTC. This chain links TRBV7-2 with TRBJ2-7, with TRBD2 identical over 8 bases. The CDR3 spans 15 residues. Trimming at V came to 0 bases and at J to 2 bases, leaving 3 bases not matched to a gene. From germline, CDR1 is SGHTA and CDR2 FQGNSA.

V gene TRBV6-5 combines with J gene TRBJ2-2; the D gene could be TRBD1 or TRBD2 (6 bases each). CDR1 is MNHEY and CDR2 is SVGAGI in the germline V gene. The CDR3 spans 15 residues. V shed 4 bases and J shed 5 bases, with 14 bases lying between them. The CDR3: CASSFRGRSTGELFF. Here the CDR3 DNA reads TGTGCCAGCAGTTTCCGGGGGCGAAGTACCGGGGAGCTGTTTTTT.

This clonotype was observed once. The chain joins TRBV24-1 to TRBJ1-2; a weak D match, TRBD1 (5 bases). The V gene's germline CDR1 is KGHDR and CDR2 SFDVKD. CDR3 size: 15 residues. V shed 4 bases and J shed 5 bases, with 16 bases lying between them. The CDR3 region has the DNA TGTGCCACCAGTGACCCCGGGACCCCGGGGTATGGCTACACCTTC. Protein sequence: CATSDPGTPGYGYTF.

The CDR3 is CASSVSSGGYNEQFF. The CDR3 nucleotides are TGTGCCAGCAGCGTATCCAGCGGCGGCTACAATGAGCAGTTCTTC. The gene calls are TRBV9 and TRBJ2-1; maybe TRBD2 (5 bases). V lost 1 base and J 3 bases, leaving 11 bases between the germline ends. The CDR3 has 15 amino acids. Germline-derived CDR1 and CDR2 are SGDLS and YYNGEE.

The genes are TRBV6-5 and TRBJ1-6; no reliable D call. Trimming cost V 1 base and J 7 bases, with 8 bases left between them. Germline V CDR1 and CDR2: MNHEY, SVGAGI. This CDR3 has 14 residues. CDR3 in DNA: TGTGCCAGCAGTTACTTCAGTAGAAATTCACCCCTCCACTTT. This encodes CASSYFSRNSPLHF.

The chain employs TRBV20-1 and TRBJ1-3; TRBD1 agrees at 8 bases. The CDR3 is 14 residues long. V was pared by 6 bases and J by 4 bases, with 8 bases of the junction left unmatched. Germline values: CDR1 DFQATT, CDR2 SNEGSKA (reference sequence). The CDR3 sequence is CSADTGGAGNTIYF. The CDR3 DNA follows: TGCAGTGCGGATACAGGGGGGGCAGGAAACACCATATATTTT.

This sequence joins TRBV12-3 or TRBV12-4 and TRBJ1-2; D unclear. V was shortened by 6 bases and J by 5 bases, with 16 bases between the two germline ends. The CDR3 has 14 amino acids. The CDR3 region is CASRRAERRYGYTF. CDR3 sequence (DNA): TGTGCCAGCAGACGGGCGGAACGGCGATATGGCTACACCTTC.

The chain combines TRBV5-1 with TRBJ2-7; 7 nucleotides agree with TRBD2. Germline V gives CDR1 SGHRS, CDR2 YFSETQ. Trimming cost V 3 bases and J 4 bases; bases outside gene matches: 10. The CDR3 covers 15 residues. The CDR3 DNA reads as TGCGCCAGCAGCTCGGTTCGGGCGGGAGCTTACGAGCAGTACTTC. Protein: CASSSVRAGAYEQYF.

In its sample, this clonotype was seen a few times. V usage is TRBV19 and J usage is TRBJ2-1, with TRBD1 as a possible D gene (5 bases). The germline V and J ends were trimmed by 10 bases and 3 bases, with 13 bases remaining between them. This CDR3 contains 13 residues. The germline V gene encodes CDR1 LNHDA and CDR2 SQIVND (reference sequence). CDR3 in DNA: TGTGCCACCCGGACAAGGGTCTACAATGAGCAGTTCTTC. Translation gives CATRTRVYNEQFF. Full variable domain (remainder filled in from reference TRBV19 and TRBJ2-1): DGGITQSPKYLFRKEGQNVTLSCEQNLNHDAMYWYRQDPGQGLRLIYYSQIVNDFQKGDIAEGYSVSREKKESFPLTVTSAQKNPTAFYLCATRTRVYNEQFFGPGTRLTVL.

This clonotype was recorded a few times. This sequence joins TRBV5-1 and TRBJ2-5; D is ambiguous. This CDR3 comprises 13 residues. Trimming took off 3 bases at V and 5 bases at J, with 11 bases between the two ends. Germline values: CDR1 SGHRS, CDR2 YFSETQ. The CDR3 bases are TGCGCCAGCAGCTCCGGCCGATGGGAGACCCAGTACTTC. Amino acid sequence: CASSSGRWETQYF.

Ten or more counts support this clonotype. The rearrangement joins TRBV6-6 to TRBJ2-1; 10 bases are a match to TRBD2. CDR3 length: 14 residues. Losses at the gene ends were 6 bases for V and 9 bases for J; bases not matched to a gene: 8. In germline, CDR1 is MNHNY, CDR2 SVGAGI (reference sequence). The CDR3 sequence is CASRLLAGGGEQFF. The CDR3 nucleotides read TGTGCCAGCAGGTTATTAGCGGGAGGTGGTGAGCAGTTCTTC.

Many counts were recorded for this clonotype. This rearrangement joins TRBV10-3 to TRBJ2-1; 9 bases are shared with TRBD1. The CDR3 is made up of 15 amino acids. The V gene end was trimmed by 4 bases and the J gene end by 4 bases; junction bases not matched to a gene: 5. The germline gives CDR1 ENHRY, CDR2 SYGVKD. The CDR3: CAISAGTGRYNEQFF. The CDR3 nucleotides read TGTGCCATCAGTGCCGGGACAGGGCGATACAATGAGCAGTTCTTC.